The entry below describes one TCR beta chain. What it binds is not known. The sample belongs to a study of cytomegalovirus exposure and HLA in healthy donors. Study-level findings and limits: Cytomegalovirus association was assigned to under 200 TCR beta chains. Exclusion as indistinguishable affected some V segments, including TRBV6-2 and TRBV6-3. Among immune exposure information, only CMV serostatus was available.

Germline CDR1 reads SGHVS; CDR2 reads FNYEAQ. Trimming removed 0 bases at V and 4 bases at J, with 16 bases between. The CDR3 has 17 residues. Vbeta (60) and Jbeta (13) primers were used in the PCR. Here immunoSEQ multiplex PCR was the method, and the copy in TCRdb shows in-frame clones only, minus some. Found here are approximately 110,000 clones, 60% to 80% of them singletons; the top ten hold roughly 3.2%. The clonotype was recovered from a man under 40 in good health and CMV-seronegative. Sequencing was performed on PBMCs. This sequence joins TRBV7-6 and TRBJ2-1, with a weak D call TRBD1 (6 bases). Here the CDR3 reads CASSLASQGTGYNEQFF. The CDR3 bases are TGTGCCAGCAGCTTAGCGTCACAGGGTACCGGATACAATGAGCAGTTCTTC. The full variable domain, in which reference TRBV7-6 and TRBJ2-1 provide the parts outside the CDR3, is GAGVSQSPRYKVTKRGQDVALRCDPISGHVSLYWYRQALGQGPEFLTYFNYEAQQDKSGLPNDRFSAERPEGSISTLTIQRTEQRDSAMYRCASSLASQGTGYNEQFFGPGTRLTVL.